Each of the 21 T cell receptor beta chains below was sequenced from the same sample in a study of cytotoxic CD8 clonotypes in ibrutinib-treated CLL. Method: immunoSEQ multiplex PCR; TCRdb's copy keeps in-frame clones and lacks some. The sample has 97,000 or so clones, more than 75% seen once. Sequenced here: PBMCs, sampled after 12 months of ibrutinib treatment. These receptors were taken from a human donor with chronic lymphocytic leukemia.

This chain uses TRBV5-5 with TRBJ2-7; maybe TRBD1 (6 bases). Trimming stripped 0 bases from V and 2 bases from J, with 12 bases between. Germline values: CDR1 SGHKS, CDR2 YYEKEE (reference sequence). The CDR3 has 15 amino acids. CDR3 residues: CASSLVTGRTYEQYF. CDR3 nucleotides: TGTGCCAGCAGCTTGGTCACAGGGCGCACCTACGAGCAGTACTTC.

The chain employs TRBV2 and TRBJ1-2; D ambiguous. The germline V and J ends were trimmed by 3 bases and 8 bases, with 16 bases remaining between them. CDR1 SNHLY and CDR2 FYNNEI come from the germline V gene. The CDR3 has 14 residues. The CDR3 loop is CASSEASAGRGYTF. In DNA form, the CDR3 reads TGTGCCAGCAGTGAGGCTTCGGCGGGCCGGGGCTACACCTTC.

CDR3 DNA: TGTGCCAGCAGCCCCGATCTGGCTGCATATTTT. Translating gives CASSPDLAAYF. This chain connects TRBV2 to TRBJ2-3; D uncertain. The CDR3 extends over 11 amino acids. Trimming removed 6 bases from V and 15 bases from J, with 16 bases in between. Germline CDR1 SNHLY, CDR2 FYNNEI. Full variable domain (outside the CDR3, taken from reference TRBV2 and TRBJ2-3): EPEVTQTPSHQVTQMGQEVILRCVPISNHLYFYWYRQILGQKVEFLVSFYNNEISEKSEIFDDQFSVERPDGSNFTLKIRSTKLEDSAMYFCASSPDLAAYFGPGTRLTVL.

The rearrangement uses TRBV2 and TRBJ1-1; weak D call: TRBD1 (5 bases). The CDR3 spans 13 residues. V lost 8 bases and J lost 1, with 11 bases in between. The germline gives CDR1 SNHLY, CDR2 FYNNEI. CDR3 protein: CASGADSNTEAFF. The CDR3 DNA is TGTGCCAGCGGGGCCGATTCGAACACTGAAGCTTTCTTT.

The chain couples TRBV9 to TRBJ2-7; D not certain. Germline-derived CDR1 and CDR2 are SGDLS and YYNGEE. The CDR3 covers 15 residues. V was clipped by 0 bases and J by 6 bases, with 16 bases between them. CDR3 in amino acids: CASSVAAAPRSEQYF. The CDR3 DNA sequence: TGTGCCAGCAGCGTAGCAGCAGCCCCTCGCTCCGAGCAGTACTTC.

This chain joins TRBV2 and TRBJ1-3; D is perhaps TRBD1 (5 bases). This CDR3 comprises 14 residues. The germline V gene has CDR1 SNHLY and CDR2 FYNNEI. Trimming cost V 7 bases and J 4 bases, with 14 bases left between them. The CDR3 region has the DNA TGTGCCAGCATGGGGCGGGGCCGCGGAAACACCATATATTTT. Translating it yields CASMGRGRGNTIYF.

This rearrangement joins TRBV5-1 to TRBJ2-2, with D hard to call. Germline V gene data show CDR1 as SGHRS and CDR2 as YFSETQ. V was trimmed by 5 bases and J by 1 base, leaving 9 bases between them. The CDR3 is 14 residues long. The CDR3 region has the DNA TGCGCCAGCAGGATGCTGGAGAACACCGGGGAGCTGTTTTTT. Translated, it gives CASRMLENTGELFF. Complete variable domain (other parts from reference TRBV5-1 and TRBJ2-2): KAGVTQTPRYLIKTRGQQVTLSCSPISGHRSVSWYQQTPGQGLQFLFEYFSETQRNKGNFPGRFSGRQFSNSRSEMNVSTLELGDSALYLCASRMLENTGELFFGEGSRLTVL.

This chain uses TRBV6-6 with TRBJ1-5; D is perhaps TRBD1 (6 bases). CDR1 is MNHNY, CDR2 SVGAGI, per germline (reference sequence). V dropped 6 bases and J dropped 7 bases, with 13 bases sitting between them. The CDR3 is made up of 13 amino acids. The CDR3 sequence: CASSSTGWQPQHF. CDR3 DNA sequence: TGTGCCAGCAGCTCTACAGGGTGGCAGCCCCAGCATTTT.

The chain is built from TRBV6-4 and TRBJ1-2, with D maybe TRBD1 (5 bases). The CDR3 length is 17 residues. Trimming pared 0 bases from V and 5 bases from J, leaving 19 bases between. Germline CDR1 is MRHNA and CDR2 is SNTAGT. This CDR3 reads CASSDSKTGTNMYGYTF. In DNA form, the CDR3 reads TGTGCCAGCAGTGACTCAAAGACCGGGACCAACATGTATGGCTACACCTTC.

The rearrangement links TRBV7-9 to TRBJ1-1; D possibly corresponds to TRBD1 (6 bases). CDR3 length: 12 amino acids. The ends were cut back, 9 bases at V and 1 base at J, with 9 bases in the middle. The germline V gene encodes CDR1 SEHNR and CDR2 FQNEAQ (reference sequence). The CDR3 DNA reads TGTGCCAGTGGACAGACGAACACTGAAGCTTTCTTT. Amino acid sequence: CASGQTNTEAFF.

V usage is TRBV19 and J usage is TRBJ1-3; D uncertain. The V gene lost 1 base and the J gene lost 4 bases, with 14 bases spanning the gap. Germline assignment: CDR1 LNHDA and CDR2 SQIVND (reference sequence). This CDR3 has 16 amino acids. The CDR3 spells CASSIGLLMGGNTIYF. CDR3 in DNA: TGTGCCAGTAGTATAGGACTCCTTATGGGAGGAAACACCATATATTTT.

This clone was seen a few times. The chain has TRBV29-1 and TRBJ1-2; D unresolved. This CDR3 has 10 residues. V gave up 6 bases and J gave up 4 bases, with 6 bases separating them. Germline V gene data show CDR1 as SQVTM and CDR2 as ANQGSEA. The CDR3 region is CSVETYGYTF. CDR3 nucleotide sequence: TGCAGCGTGGAGACCTATGGCTACACCTTC.

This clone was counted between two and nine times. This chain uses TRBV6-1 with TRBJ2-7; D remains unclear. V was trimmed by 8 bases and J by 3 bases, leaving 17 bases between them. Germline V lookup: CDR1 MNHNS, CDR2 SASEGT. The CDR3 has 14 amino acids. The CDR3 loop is CASSNLGQNYEQYF. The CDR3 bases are TGTGCCAGCTCAAACTTAGGCCAAAACTACGAGCAGTACTTC.

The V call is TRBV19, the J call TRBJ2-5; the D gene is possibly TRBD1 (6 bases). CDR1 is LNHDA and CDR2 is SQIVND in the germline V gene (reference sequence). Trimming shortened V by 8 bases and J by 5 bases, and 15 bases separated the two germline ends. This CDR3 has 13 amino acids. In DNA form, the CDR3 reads TGTGCCAGTCGGGACACAGGGACGGAGACCCAGTACTTC. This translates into CASRDTGTETQYF.

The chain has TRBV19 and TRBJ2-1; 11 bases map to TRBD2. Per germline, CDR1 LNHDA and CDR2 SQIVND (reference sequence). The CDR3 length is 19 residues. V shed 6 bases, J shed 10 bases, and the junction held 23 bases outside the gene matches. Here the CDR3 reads CASSLPASGGPGEDGEQFF. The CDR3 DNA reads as TGTGCCAGTAGCCTCCCGGCTAGCGGGGGGCCCGGAGAAGATGGGGAGCAGTTCTTC.

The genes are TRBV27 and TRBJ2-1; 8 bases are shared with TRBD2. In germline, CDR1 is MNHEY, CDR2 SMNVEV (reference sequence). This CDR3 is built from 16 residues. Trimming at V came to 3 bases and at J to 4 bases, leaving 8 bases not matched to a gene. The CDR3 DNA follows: TGTGCCAGCAGTTTGAACGGGGGGGCCCGTTACAATGAGCAGTTCTTC. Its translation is CASSLNGGARYNEQFF.

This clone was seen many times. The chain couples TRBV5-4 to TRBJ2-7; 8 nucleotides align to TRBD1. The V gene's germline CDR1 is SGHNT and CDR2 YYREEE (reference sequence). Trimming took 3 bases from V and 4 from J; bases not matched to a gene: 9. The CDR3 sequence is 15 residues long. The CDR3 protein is CASSSMDRVLYEQYF. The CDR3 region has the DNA TGTGCCAGCAGCTCTATGGACAGGGTCCTGTACGAGCAGTACTTC.

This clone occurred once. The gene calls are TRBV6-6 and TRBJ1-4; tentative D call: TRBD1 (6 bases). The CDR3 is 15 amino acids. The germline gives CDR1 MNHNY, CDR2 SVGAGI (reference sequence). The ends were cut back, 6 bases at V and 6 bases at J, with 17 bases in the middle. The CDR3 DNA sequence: TGTGCCAGCAGGATGGGGGACACAAGGGATGAAAAACTGTTTTTT. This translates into CASRMGDTRDEKLFF.

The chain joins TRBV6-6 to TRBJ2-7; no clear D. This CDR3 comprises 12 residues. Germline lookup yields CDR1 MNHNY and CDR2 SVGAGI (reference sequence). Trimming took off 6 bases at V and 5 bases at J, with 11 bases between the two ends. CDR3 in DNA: TGTGCCAGCAGGGCGGTCGCCGACGAGCAGTACTTC. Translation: CASRAVADEQYF.

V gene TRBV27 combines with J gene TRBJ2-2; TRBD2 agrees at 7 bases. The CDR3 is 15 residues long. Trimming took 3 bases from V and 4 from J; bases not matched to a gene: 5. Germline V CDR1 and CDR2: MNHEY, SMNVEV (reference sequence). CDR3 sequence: CASSFDGGTTGELFF. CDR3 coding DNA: TGTGCCAGCAGTTTCGACGGGGGGACCACCGGGGAGCTGTTTTTT.

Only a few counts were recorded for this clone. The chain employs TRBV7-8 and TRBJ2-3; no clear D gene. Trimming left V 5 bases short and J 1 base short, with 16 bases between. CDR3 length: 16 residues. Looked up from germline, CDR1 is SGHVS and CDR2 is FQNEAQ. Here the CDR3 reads CASSPRYGSGTDTQYF. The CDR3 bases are TGTGCCAGCAGCCCGCGGTACGGGTCGGGCACAGATACGCAGTATTTT.